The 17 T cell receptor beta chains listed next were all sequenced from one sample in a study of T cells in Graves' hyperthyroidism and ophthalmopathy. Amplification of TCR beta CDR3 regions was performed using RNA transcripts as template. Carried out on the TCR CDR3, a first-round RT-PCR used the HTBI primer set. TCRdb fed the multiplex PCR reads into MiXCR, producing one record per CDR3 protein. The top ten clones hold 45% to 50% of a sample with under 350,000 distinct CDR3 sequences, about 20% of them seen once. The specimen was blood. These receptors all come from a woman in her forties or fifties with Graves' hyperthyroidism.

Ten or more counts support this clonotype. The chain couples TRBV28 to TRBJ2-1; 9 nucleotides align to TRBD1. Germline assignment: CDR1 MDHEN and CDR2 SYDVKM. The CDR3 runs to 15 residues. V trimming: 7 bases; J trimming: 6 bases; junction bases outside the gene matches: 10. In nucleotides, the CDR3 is TGTGCCAGCACCCCCGGGGACAGGGTGGGCAATGAGCAGTTCTTC. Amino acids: CASTPGDRVGNEQFF.

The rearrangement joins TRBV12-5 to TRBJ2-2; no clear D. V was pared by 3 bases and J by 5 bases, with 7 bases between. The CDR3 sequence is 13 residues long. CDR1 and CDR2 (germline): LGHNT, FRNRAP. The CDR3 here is CASGFLGTGELFF. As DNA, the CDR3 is TGTGCTAGTGGTTTTCTGGGGACCGGGGAGCTGTTTTTT.

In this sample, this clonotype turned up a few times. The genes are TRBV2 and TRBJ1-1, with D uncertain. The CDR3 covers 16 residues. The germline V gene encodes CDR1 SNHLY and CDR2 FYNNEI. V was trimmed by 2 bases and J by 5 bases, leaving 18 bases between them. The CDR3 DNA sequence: TGTGCCAGCAGTGAATCAATCACAGCGGAAGAAACTGAAGCTTTCTTT. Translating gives CASSESITAEETEAFF. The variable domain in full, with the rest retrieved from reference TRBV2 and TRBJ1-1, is EPEVTQTPSHQVTQMGQEVILRCVPISNHLYFYWYRQILGQKVEFLVSFYNNEISEKSEIFDDQFSVERPDGSNFTLKIRSTKLEDSAMYFCASSESITAEETEAFFGQGTRLTVV.

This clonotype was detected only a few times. The CDR3 sequence is CASSLVSGGLNTEAFF. The CDR3, as DNA: TGCGCCAGCAGCTTGGTGTCAGGGGGATTGAACACTGAAGCTTTCTTT. This chain joins TRBV5-1 and TRBJ1-1; 7 bases align to TRBD1. V lost 0 bases and J lost 0; bases outside the gene matches: 5. The germline V gene encodes CDR1 SGHRS and CDR2 YFSETQ. CDR3 size: 16 residues.

The CDR3 loop is CASSFQGGRIDEQFF. In DNA, the CDR3 is TGTGCCAGCAGCTTTCAGGGCGGGAGAATCGATGAGCAGTTCTTC. This chain uses TRBV7-9 with TRBJ2-1; TRBD2 aligns across 7 bases. CDR1 and CDR2 from the germline V gene are SEHNR and FQNEAQ (reference sequence). This CDR3 has 15 residues. After removal of 3 bases from V and 8 bases from J, the junction contained 10 bases not matched to a gene.

This CDR3 reads CASRETGDSYEQYF. CDR3 sequence (DNA): TGTGCCAGTAGGGAGACAGGGGACTCCTACGAGCAGTACTTC. This chain joins TRBV19 and TRBJ2-7; 8 positions match TRBD1. This CDR3 is built from 14 residues. Germline values: CDR1 LNHDA, CDR2 SQIVND (reference sequence). V was clipped by 6 bases and J by 0 bases; unmatched bases: 4.

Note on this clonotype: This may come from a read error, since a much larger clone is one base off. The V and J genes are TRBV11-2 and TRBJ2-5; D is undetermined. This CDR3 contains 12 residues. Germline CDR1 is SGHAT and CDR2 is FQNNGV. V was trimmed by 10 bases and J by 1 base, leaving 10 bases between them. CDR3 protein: CATMPVQETQYF. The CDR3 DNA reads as TGTGCCACGATGCCAGTCCAAGAGACCCAGTACTTC.

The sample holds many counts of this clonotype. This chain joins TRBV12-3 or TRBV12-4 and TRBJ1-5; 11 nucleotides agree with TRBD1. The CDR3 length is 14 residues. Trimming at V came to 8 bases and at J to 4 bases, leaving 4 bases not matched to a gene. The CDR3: CASSGTGGNQPQHF. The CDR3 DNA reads TGTGCCAGCTCAGGGACAGGGGGTAATCAGCCCCAGCATTTT.

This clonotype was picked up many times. The CDR3 sequence is CSAIVQGGGYTF. CDR3 in DNA: TGCAGTGCTATAGTGCAGGGTGGTGGCTACACCTTC. The chain joins TRBV20-1 to TRBJ1-2, with D tentatively TRBD1 (5 bases). This CDR3 contains 12 residues. The V gene lost 4 bases and the J gene lost 7 bases, with 13 bases spanning the gap. CDR1 is DFQATT, CDR2 SNEGSKA, per germline (reference sequence).

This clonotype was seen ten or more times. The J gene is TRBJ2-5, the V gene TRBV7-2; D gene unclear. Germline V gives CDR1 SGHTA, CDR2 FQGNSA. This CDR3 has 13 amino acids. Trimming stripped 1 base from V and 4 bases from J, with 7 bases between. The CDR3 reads CASSLVVRETQYF. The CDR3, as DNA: TGTGCCAGCAGCTTAGTCGTACGAGAGACCCAGTACTTC. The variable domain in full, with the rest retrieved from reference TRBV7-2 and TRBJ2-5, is GAGVSQSPSNKVTEKGKDVELRCDPISGHTALYWYRQSLGQGLEFLIYFQGNSAPDKSGLPSDRFSAERTGGSVSTLTIQRTQQEDSAVYLCASSLVVRETQYFGPGTRLLVL.

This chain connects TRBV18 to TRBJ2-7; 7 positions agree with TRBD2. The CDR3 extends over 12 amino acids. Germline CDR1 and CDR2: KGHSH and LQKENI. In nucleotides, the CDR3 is TGTGCTTCCGGGGGGACCTCCTACGAGCAGTACTTC. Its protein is CASGGTSYEQYF.

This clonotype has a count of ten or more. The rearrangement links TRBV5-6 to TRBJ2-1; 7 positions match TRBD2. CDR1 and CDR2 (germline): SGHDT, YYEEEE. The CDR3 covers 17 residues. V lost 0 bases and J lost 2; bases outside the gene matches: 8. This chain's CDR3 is CASSLAEWREPYNEQFF. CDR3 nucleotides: TGTGCCAGCAGCTTGGCGGAGTGGCGGGAGCCCTACAATGAGCAGTTCTTC.

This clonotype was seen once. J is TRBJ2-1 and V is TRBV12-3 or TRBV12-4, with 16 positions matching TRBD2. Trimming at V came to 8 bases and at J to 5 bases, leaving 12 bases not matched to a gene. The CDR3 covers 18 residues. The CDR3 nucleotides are TGTGCCAGCGCCCGGGGTGAGGGACTAGCGGGGGGGGACAATGAGCAGTTCTTC. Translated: CASARGEGLAGGDNEQFF.

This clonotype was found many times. CDR3 residues: CASSPQGSNMNTEAFF. In DNA, the CDR3 is TGTGCCAGCAGCCCCCAGGGGTCTAATATGAACACTGAAGCTTTCTTT. The V call is TRBV9, the J call TRBJ1-1, with D possibly TRBD1 on 6 matching bases. Germline CDR1 SGDLS, CDR2 YYNGEE. V lost 4 bases, J lost 0 bases, and 16 bases lay in between. The CDR3 is 16 residues long.

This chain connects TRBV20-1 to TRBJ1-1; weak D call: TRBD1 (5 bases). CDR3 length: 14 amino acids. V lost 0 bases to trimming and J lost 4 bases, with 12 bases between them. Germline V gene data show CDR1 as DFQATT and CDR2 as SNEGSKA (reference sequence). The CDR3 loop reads CSARDVGGSTEAFF. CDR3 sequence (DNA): TGCAGTGCTAGAGATGTTGGGGGGTCCACTGAAGCTTTCTTT.

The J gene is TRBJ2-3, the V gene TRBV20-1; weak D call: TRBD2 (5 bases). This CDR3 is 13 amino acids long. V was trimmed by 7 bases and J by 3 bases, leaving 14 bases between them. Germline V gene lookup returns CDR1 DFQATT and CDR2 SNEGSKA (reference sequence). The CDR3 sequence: CSGRLRLTDTQYF. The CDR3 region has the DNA TGCAGTGGCAGACTAAGGTTGACAGATACGCAGTATTTT.

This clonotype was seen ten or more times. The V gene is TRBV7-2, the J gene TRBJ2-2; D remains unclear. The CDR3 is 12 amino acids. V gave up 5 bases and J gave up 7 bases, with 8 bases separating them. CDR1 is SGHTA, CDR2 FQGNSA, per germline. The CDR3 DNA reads TGTGCCAGCAGCCCATACATCGGGGAGCTGTTTTTT. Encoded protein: CASSPYIGELFF.